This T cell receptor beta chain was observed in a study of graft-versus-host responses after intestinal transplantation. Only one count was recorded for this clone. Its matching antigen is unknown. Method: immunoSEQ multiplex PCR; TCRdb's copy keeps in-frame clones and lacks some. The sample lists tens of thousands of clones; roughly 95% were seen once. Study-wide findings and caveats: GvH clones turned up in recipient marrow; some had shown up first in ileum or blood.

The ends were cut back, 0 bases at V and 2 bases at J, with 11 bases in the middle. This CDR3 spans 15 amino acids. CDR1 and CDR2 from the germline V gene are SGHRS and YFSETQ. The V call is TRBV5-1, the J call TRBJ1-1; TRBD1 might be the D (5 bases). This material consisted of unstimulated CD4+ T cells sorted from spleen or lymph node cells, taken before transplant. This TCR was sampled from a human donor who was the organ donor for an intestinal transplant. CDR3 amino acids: CASSLEGPSNTEAFF. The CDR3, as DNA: TGCGCCAGCAGCTTGGAGGGGCCGTCCAACACTGAAGCTTTCTTT.